The clone carrying this T cell receptor beta chain occurred a few times. What it binds is not known. These data are taken from a study of T cell responses to AZD1222 COVID-19 vaccine. Study-wide results and caveats: Vaccination with two AZD1222 doses was followed by a rise in Spike-specific TCR breadth and depth.

There are 15 residues in the CDR3. V gave up 4 bases and J gave up 7 bases; unmatched junction bases: 12. Germline lookup yields CDR1 SGHRS and CDR2 YFSETQ. Profiled with immunoSEQ multiplex PCR; TCRdb holds only in-frame clones, not every one. The sample holds about 110,000 clones, more than 70% seen once. Sample: peripheral blood, taken 28 days after the second AZD1222 dose. The chain links TRBV5-1 to TRBJ2-3, with TRBD1 matching 7 bases. This receptor was taken from an adult who received the AZD1222 COVID-19 vaccine. For the CDR3, the DNA is TGCGCCAGCAGCGTCGACAGGGTCCCACAGAATACGCAGTATTTT. It encodes CASSVDRVPQNTQYF.